The 16 T cell receptor beta chains reported below all come from one sample, sequenced in a study of T cells in Graves' hyperthyroidism and ophthalmopathy. RNA transcripts provided the source from which TCR beta CDR3 regions were amplified. RT-PCR in the first round (using the HTBI primer set) targeted the TCR CDR3. MiXCR, run by TCRdb on the multiplex PCR reads, gives a single entry per CDR3 protein. Altogether around 620,000 distinct CDR3 sequences are present, more than 45% being singletons, with the ten largest covering roughly 19%. Sequences were obtained from peripheral blood or thyroid tissue (not recorded which). Source of these receptors: an adult woman with Graves' disease, either hyperthyroidism or ophthalmopathy (not recorded which).

This clonotype has ten or more counts. V usage is TRBV5-1 and J usage is TRBJ2-5; D might be TRBD2 (6 bases). Germline lookup yields CDR1 SGHRS and CDR2 YFSETQ. The V end was cut by 7 bases, the J end by 2 bases, with 18 bases between. This CDR3 comprises 15 residues. Written as DNA, the CDR3 is TGCGCCAGCTCCGTTACTCCGGGAGCACAAGAGACCCAGTACTTC. Amino acid sequence: CASSVTPGAQETQYF.

CDR3 region: CASSFSGIQTQYF. The CDR3, as DNA: TGTGCCAGCAGTTTTTCCGGAATTCAGACCCAGTACTTC. V gene TRBV12-3 or TRBV12-4 combines with J gene TRBJ2-5; D call uncertain. The V end was cut by 3 bases, the J end by 6 bases, with 11 bases between. This CDR3 has 13 amino acids.

At least ten counts were recorded for this clonotype. V usage is TRBV20-1 and J usage is TRBJ2-2; the match to TRBD2 covers 8 bases. The germline CDR1 and CDR2 sequences are DFQATT and SNEGSKA (reference sequence). Trimming cost V 6 bases and J 6 bases; bases outside gene matches: 12. The CDR3 length is 15 residues. The CDR3 DNA follows: TGCAGTGCCTCAAGGCGAGCGGGAGAACCCGGGGAGCTGTTTTTT. This codes for CSASRRAGEPGELFF.

Many counts were recorded for this clonotype. The V call is TRBV10-2, the J call TRBJ2-7; unclear D gene. Germline CDR1 WSHSY, CDR2 SAAADI. The CDR3 is 12 residues long. Deletions cut 10 bases from V and 0 bases from J, with 10 bases between. This CDR3 reads CATRESSYEQYF. The CDR3 DNA follows: TGCGCCACCAGAGAGTCCTCCTACGAGCAGTACTTC.

This clonotype has at least ten counts. The CDR3, as DNA: TGTGCCAGCAGCCCGCCCGGGACTCGCACAGATACGCAGTATTTT. It yields the protein CASSPPGTRTDTQYF. This chain connects TRBV5-8 to TRBJ2-3; possible D gene TRBD2, 6 bases. Trimming took 4 bases from V and 1 from J, leaving 13 bases between them. CDR3 size: 15 residues. CDR1 and CDR2 from the germline V gene are SGHTS and YDEGEE. The full variable domain, with the rest looked up from reference TRBV5-8 and TRBJ2-3, is EAGVTQSPTHLIKTRGQQATLRCSPISGHTSVYWYQQALGLGLQFLLWYDEGEERNRGNFPPRFSGRQFPNYSSELNVNALELEDSALYLCASSPPGTRTDTQYFGPGTRLTVL.

This clonotype has only a few counts. The CDR3 loop reads CATSRGRGFNQPQHF. The CDR3 DNA reads TGTGCCACCAGCAGGGGCAGGGGCTTCAATCAGCCCCAGCATTTT. The V and J genes are TRBV15 and TRBJ1-5; a weak D match, TRBD1 (6 bases). Trimming removed 3 bases at V and 3 bases at J, with 12 bases between. Germline CDR1 and CDR2: LNHNV and YYDKDF (reference sequence). This CDR3 has 15 residues. Variable domain in full (rest from reference TRBV15 and TRBJ1-5): DAMVIQNPRYQVTQFGKPVTLSCSQTLNHNVMYWYQQKSSQAPKLLFHYYDKDFNNEADTPDNFQSRRPNTSFCFLDIRSPGLGDTAMYLCATSRGRGFNQPQHFGDGTRLSIL.

The chain couples TRBV7-3 to TRBJ1-3; D is unresolved. V lost 5 bases and J lost 2, with 10 bases in between. Germline loops: CDR1 SGHTA, CDR2 FQGTGA. The CDR3 has 14 residues. CDR3 nucleotide sequence: TGTGCCAGCAGCCGAGGAGGGACTGGAAACACCATATATTTT. Translating it yields CASSRGGTGNTIYF.

There are many counts of this clonotype. The rearrangement joins TRBV15 to TRBJ1-6, with D perhaps matching TRBD1 (6 bases). Germline V lookup: CDR1 LNHNV, CDR2 YYDKDF (reference sequence). The CDR3 consists of 14 residues. The V end was cut by 2 bases, the J end by 5 bases, with 7 bases between. Here the CDR3 reads CATSRQGNNSPLHF. CDR3 coding DNA: TGTGCCACCAGCAGACAGGGGAATAATTCACCCCTCCACTTT.

The sample holds many counts of this clonotype. The chain uses TRBV11-2 and TRBJ1-1, with D unclear. V was pared by 3 bases and J by 4 bases, with 24 bases between. The CDR3 has 18 amino acids. CDR1 is SGHAT, CDR2 FQNNGV, per germline. CDR3 sequence (DNA): TGTGCCAGCAGCTTCTTAATTCACGGACTCACTTCGGGCACTGAAGCTTTCTTT. Translation gives CASSFLIHGLTSGTEAFF.

The chain uses TRBV11-3 and TRBJ2-5; weak D call: TRBD1 (5 bases). This CDR3 has 14 amino acids. Germline CDR1 and CDR2: SGHNT and YENEEA. V was cut by 6 bases and J by 7 bases, with 18 bases left in between. This CDR3 is CASRPGQGVVTQYF. In DNA form, the CDR3 reads TGTGCCAGCAGACCCGGGCAGGGCGTAGTGACCCAGTACTTC.

The chain uses TRBV25-1 and TRBJ2-1; the D call may be TRBD1 or TRBD2 (6 bases each). Deletions cut 2 bases from V and 8 bases from J, with 13 bases between. This CDR3 comprises 14 residues. Germline V gives CDR1 MGHDK, CDR2 SYGVNS. CDR3 in amino acids: CASSEGGGAHEQFF. The CDR3, as DNA: TGTGCCAGCAGTGAAGGGGGCGGGGCGCATGAGCAGTTCTTC. Using reference TRBV25-1 and TRBJ2-1 for the parts outside the CDR3, the full variable domain is EADIYQTPRYLVIGTGKKITLECSQTMGHDKMYWYQQDPGMELHLIHYSYGVNSTEKGDLSSESTVSRIRTEHFPLTLESARPSHTSQYLCASSEGGGAHEQFFGPGTRLTVL.

This clonotype turned up a few times. This sequence joins TRBV29-1 and TRBJ2-3; D unclear. From germline, CDR1 is SQVTM and CDR2 ANQGSEA. The ends were cut back, 6 bases at V and 4 bases at J, with 14 bases in the middle. CDR3 length: 13 residues. The CDR3 reads CSVLGDIADTQYF. The CDR3 DNA reads TGCAGCGTCCTAGGTGACATTGCAGATACGCAGTATTTT.

The chain is built from TRBV20-1 and TRBJ1-2, with a possible D match to TRBD1 (5 bases). Deletions cut 6 bases from V and 5 bases from J, with 19 bases between. Germline lookup yields CDR1 DFQATT and CDR2 SNEGSKA (reference sequence). This CDR3 is 14 amino acids long. CDR3 loop: CSAGDRDEGYGYTF. For the CDR3, the DNA is TGCAGTGCCGGCGACAGAGACGAGGGTTATGGCTACACCTTC.

This clonotype showed up many times. The rearrangement joins TRBV5-8 to TRBJ1-2, with 7 bases aligning to TRBD1. Germline V gene sequence: CDR1 SGHTS, CDR2 YDEGEE. With 8 bases clipped from V and 6 bases from J, the junction kept 10 bases outside the gene matches. The CDR3 is made up of 13 amino acids. The CDR3 DNA follows: TGTGCCAGTATCGTCTGGGACAGACATGGCTACACCTTC. Protein sequence: CASIVWDRHGYTF.

This chain uses TRBV7-9 with TRBJ2-2; D ambiguous. This CDR3 has 13 residues. V lost 10 bases and J lost 10, with 19 bases in between. The germline CDR1 and CDR2 sequences are SEHNR and FQNEAQ (reference sequence). CDR3 protein: CATNGQNYEELFF. CDR3 nucleotides: TGTGCCACCAACGGTCAAAACTACGAGGAGCTGTTTTTT. The whole variable domain, remainder taken from reference TRBV7-9 and TRBJ2-2, is DTGVSQNPRHKITKRGQNVTFRCDPISEHNRLYWYRQTLGQGPEFLTYFQNEAQLEKSRLLSDRFSAERPKGSFSTLEIQRTEQGDSAMYLCATNGQNYEELFFGEGSRLTVL.

The gene calls are TRBV7-9 and TRBJ2-2, with a weak D call TRBD2 (5 bases). Germline CDR1 and CDR2: SEHNR and FQNEAQ (reference sequence). V was cut by 6 bases and J by 7 bases, with 12 bases left in between. The CDR3 spans 13 residues. CDR3 coding DNA: TGTGCCAGCAGGCTGTCCCGGGGCGGGGAGCTGTTTTTT. Its protein product is CASRLSRGGELFF.